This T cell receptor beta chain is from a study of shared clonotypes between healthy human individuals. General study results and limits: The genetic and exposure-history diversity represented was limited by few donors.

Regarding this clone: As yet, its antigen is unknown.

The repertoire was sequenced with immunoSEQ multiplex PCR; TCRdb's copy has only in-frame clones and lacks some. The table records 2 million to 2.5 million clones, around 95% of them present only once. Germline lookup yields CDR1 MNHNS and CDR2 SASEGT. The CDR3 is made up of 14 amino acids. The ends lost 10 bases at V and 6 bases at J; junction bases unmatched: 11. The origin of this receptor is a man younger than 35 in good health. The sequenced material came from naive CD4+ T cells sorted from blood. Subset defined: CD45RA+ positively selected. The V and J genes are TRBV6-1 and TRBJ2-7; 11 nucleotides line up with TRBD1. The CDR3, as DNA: TGTGCCATCCAAGGGGGACAGGGGGGGAGCGAGCAGTACTTC. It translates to CAIQGGQGGSEQYF.